The text below deals with one T cell receptor (beta chain). The sample comes from a study of blood T cell repertoires in COVID-19. CDR1 and CDR2 (germline): MNHNS, SASEGT. With 1 base clipped from V and 7 bases from J, the junction kept 5 bases outside the gene matches. The CDR3 covers 15 residues. In the original workflow: The assay estimated nucleated cells by amplifying reference gene primers. The protocol was immunoSEQ multiplex PCR, while the TCRdb copy is restricted to in-frame clones and leaves out a portion. That table supplies the V and J calls and clone size; D and trimming were determined from the DNA. Of 230,000 or so clones in the sample, around 81% were seen once.

Sequencing input: peripheral blood. The chain combines TRBV6-1 with TRBJ2-1; 9 nucleotides match TRBD2. This receptor was identified in a woman of 80 years or more with COVID-19, enrolled during active disease. This chain's CDR3 is CASSEGGSGSNEQFF. Written as DNA, the CDR3 is TGTGCCAGCAGTGAAGGGGGTAGCGGGAGTAATGAGCAGTTCTTC.